This T cell receptor beta chain was obtained from a study of beta chain features in type 1 diabetes. On the study more broadly: Analysis included around 100 million sorted cells drawn from all samples. Study observations and caveats: In every one of the four CD4+ subsets, TCRB CDR3s were moderately but significantly shorter in Type 1 diabetes patients. Shorter templates might be favored by PCR, equally in patients and controls. Among patients, naive, central memory and Treg TCRB repertoires appeared more similar than among healthy donors.

The investigators reverse transcribed all of the isolated RNA, so they sequenced expressed TCRB transcripts. This table comes from immunoSEQ multiplex PCR, and its TCRdb copy is limited to in-frame clones, with some not included. There are roughly 280,000 clones in the sample; 24% occur only once, and roughly 0.011% lies in the top ten. The CDR3 is 14 amino acids. V shed 7 bases, J shed 2 bases, and the junction held 4 bases outside the gene matches. Germline CDR1 MDHEN, CDR2 SYDVKM. Once sorted, every population was more than 98% pure. In this sample, this clone turned up a few times. What it recognizes is unknown.

The clonotype comes from a woman younger than 45 with type 1 diabetes. This chain uses TRBV28 with TRBJ2-7; 11 bases map to TRBD1. What was sequenced was naive CD4+ T cells from blood. CDR3 DNA sequence: TGTGCCAGCAATCCGGGACAGGGGGCCTACGAGCAGTACTTC. This gives the protein CASNPGQGAYEQYF.